This T cell receptor beta chain appears in the sequencing data of a study of esophageal squamous cell carcinoma under preoperative chemotherapy. In the study overall: Samples included peripheral blood T cells as well as tumor-infiltrating lymphocytes.

Study results and limitations: Post-treatment tumor-infiltrating lymphocytes appeared partly derived from peripheral T cells migrating into the tumor.

As for time point: before preoperative PTX-NDP chemotherapy. With regard to this clonotype: Antigen: not known.

TCRdb re-called the PCR reads with MiXCR, one entry per CDR3 protein. Of about 30,000 distinct CDR3 sequences in the sample, roughly 50% were seen once. The CDR3 has 15 amino acids. From germline, CDR1 is MNHEY and CDR2 SVGEGT. Germline trimming cut 6 bases from V and 3 bases from J; bases unmatched to any gene: 7. The J gene is TRBJ2-2, the V gene TRBV6-2 or TRBV6-3, with 7 bases aligning to TRBD1. This sample was gathered from a patient given preoperative chemotherapy. The sequence was obtained from a human donor with esophageal squamous cell carcinoma. The donor label of this sample is uncertain. The chain's CDR3 is CASSPGQVDTGELFF. CDR3 in DNA: TGTGCCAGCAGCCCCGGACAGGTGGACACCGGGGAGCTGTTTTTT.